This entry describes one T cell receptor (beta chain). In assigning cohorts, the study relied on participant-reported clinical history. Recovery meant two consecutive negative NP/OP PCR tests, professional clearance, or resolved symptoms. These data come from a study of blood T cell repertoires in COVID-19. At the level of the study: Samples of COVID-19 (acute and convalescent) were obtained from the United States, Italy and Spain. Nucleic acid was either cDNA or gDNA, and it came from T cells, B-cell-depleted T cells, or PBMCs.

Sequencing used immunoSEQ multiplex PCR; TCRdb keeps in-frame clones, though not all of them. This table holds under 350,000 clones, around 92% found once. The CDR3 loop spans 13 amino acids. Trimming removed 6 bases from V and 10 bases from J; junction bases left unmatched: 5. The sample taken for sequencing was PBMCs or T cells enriched from blood (not recorded which). This TCR was sampled from a woman in her sixties or seventies who had recovered from COVID-19. This chain connects TRBV12-3 or TRBV12-4 to TRBJ2-1, with TRBD2 matching 11 bases. The DNA of the CDR3 is TGTGCCAGCAGAACTAGCGGGAGAGACGAGCAGTTCTTC. It translates to CASRTSGRDEQFF.